This TCR beta chain was identified in a study of blood T cell repertoires in COVID-19. The junction had 7 bases not matched to a gene; V was cut back by 6 bases and J by 3 bases. The CDR3 runs 14 residues. CDR1 is SNHLY, CDR2 FYNNEI, per germline. Measured with immunoSEQ multiplex PCR; TCRdb has only the in-frame clones, and not every one. Among about 410,000 clones listed, around 86% were seen once. The material sequenced was peripheral blood. This receptor was obtained from a woman younger than 45 with active or convalescent COVID-19. V usage is TRBV2 and J usage is TRBJ1-2, with 7 bases fitting TRBD1. The CDR3 coding sequence is TGTGCCAGCAGCTGGCAGGGGGATTACTATGGCTACACCTTC. Translating gives CASSWQGDYYGYTF.